This T cell receptor (beta chain) was captured by sequencing in a study of cytomegalovirus exposure and HLA in healthy donors (dated by TCRdb to 2016 to 2017). Turning to the overall study: In an earlier analysis of roughly 500 of the donors, 276 Gb of sequence data and 117 million unique TCR beta sequences from about 190 million T cells were reported. An early release that covered fewer than 750 HLA-typed donors contained around 330 gigabases of sequencing data and 85 million to 100 million unique TCR sequences. Of the 300 to 500 genotyped donors, 80% to 90% were placed in the genetic ancestry cluster associated with self-reported Caucasian donors. The aim of the study was to test whether cataloging public T cell receptors could identify signatures of past pathogen exposure. The study used immunosequencing to profile the T cell repertoires of approximately 650 subjects and linked those repertoires to cytomegalovirus serostatus. In addition to the first cohort of approximately 650 subjects, a separate validation cohort of around 110 different subjects was used. The study combined high-throughput TCR immunosequencing, statistical association of individual TCRs with disease status, and machine learning to predict cytomegalovirus infection status. In a later analysis, previously published TCR beta repertoires from 550 to 750 donors were re-analyzed and high-resolution HLA genotyping was added so that TCR occurrence patterns could be studied. Rather than drawing on any new phenotypic data, the later analysis identified candidate immune exposures from TCR beta sequences and the way those sequences occurred across donors. In an earlier analysis of a few hundred of the donors, high-throughput TCR beta sequencing was used to judge whether each TCR beta V gene segment behaved as functional or pseudogenic. Donor age, sex, ethnicity and CMV serostatus were collected together with the repertoire data. A later genetic analysis took genome-wide SNP genotypes for about 65% of the 666 donors and used that subset as a discovery cohort. Every repertoire in the discovery cohort had been generated on one and the same sequencing platform. HLA typing covered class I and class II loci at four-digit resolution. Typing coverage differed by locus: A, B, C, DRB1 and DQB1 were typed in roughly 629-640 donors, DQA1 in 500 to 550, DPA1 in roughly 590, and DPB1 in around 440. A handful of DR-DQ haplotypes were handled as single units for association and clustering because linkage in the cohort was strong. Among around 400 genotyped donors of the cohort, an average of around 240,000 unique TCR beta nucleotide sequences were sequenced per donor, about a sixth of them non-productive. What the research found in general, with its limitations: A later analysis found that TCR association rates varied across HLA loci, with DRB1 alleles showing the most associated TCRs and HLA-C alleles the fewest. Assigning TCR associations to individual alleles was difficult when HLA alleles, especially DR and DQ, strongly co-occurred. Correlated functional status among segregating V segments might reflect linkage disequilibrium, but an unknown experimental factor could not be ruled out. The cohort was sequenced for TCR beta chains only, and without alpha or paired-chain data the features that could be detected were limited. A group of highly shared sequence variants was considered likely to be a technical artifact of the sequencing pipeline. In the study, about 150 TCR beta chains were listed as associated with cytomegalovirus. A further reported finding was that TCR beta sequences accurately predicted the HLA-A and HLA-B alleles for most subjects in the first cohort. A later analysis reported that several top co-occurrence clusters appeared linked to parvovirus B19, influenza, CMV and Epstein-Barr virus. In an earlier analysis of fewer than 700 of the donors, most TCR beta V segments appeared in productive rearrangements about 87% or about 30% of the time, broadly matching IMGT annotations. A later analysis found that most CMV-associated TCR beta chains appeared HLA-restricted, with HLA associations seemingly driven largely by CMV exposure. Because counts were too low, seventeen rarely observed V segments, including chromosome 9 orphons, were left out of the earlier analysis of over 550 of the donors. A later genetic analysis reported fewer N-insertions in productive TCRs among donors in an Asian-associated ancestry cluster than the approximately 670-donor mean. The 87-base-pair reads could not distinguish some IMGT-functional V segments, including TRBV6-2 and TRBV6-3, so those segments were excluded. A later analysis found that HLA-associated TCR beta chains were more clonally expanded and had lower generation probabilities than equally common non-associated chains. Across donors, most TCR sequences were observed very rarely, whereas some public TCRs were present in many individuals. Because HLA typing was unavailable for some donors at each locus, only the typed subset was used in association tests. In vitro tests confirmed that three of the cytomegalovirus-associated TCR beta chains recognize cytomegalovirus antigens. Specific HLA alleles were associated with roughly 16,000 TCR beta sequences at a false discovery rate of 0.05 in a later analysis. The classifier was reported to diagnose cytomegalovirus status with high specificity and sensitivity in both the original cohort and the validation cohort. Presence/absence analyses assumed roughly uniform sequencing depth across donors, an assumption that may not hold. The only immune exposure information available for the cohort was CMV serostatus. The authors suggested that the approach could potentially be extended to other disease states and immunological phenotypes. In a later genetic analysis, a missense DCLRE1C variant was associated with V-gene and J-gene trimming of TCR beta chains, and the association was replicated in an independent cohort.

The CDR1 and CDR2 encoded by the germline V gene are LGHNA and YSLEER. The CDR3 has 16 amino acids, counting the end cysteine and phenylalanine. Left in the record is the CDR3 DNA by itself, 48 bases read in frame from the first base. The germline V end is reduced by 1 base and the J end by 2 bases; junction bases left unmatched: 4. Library preparation was by the immunoSEQ multiplex PCR assay. For the multiplex PCR, a mixture combining 60 forward primers for TCR Vbeta segments and 13 reverse primers for TCR Jbeta segments was used. Amplification of the CDR3 region of rearranged TCR beta genes was performed with a multiplex PCR assay on genomic DNA. On the Illumina HiSeq System, the amplified TCR beta libraries were sequenced as 87-base-pair reads. Per the authors' processing: Across the 670 or so repertoires, a later analysis counted roughly 77 million unique TCR beta chains, some 11 million of which were shared by at least two donors. Raw reads were error-corrected and collapsed into unique sequences by a nearest-neighbor algorithm in which closely related sequences were merged to remove PCR and sequencing errors. CDR3 sequences were aligned to IMGT reference sequences to assign V, D and J gene segments. For a sequence to be retained, a match of at least six nucleotides was required to both a V gene segment and a J gene segment. A rearrangement was called productive if the CDR3 had no stop codons and remained in frame with V and J, and every other rearrangement was called non-productive. Following IMGT convention, CDR3 was defined as the stretch from the second conserved V-encoded cysteine to the conserved J-encoded phenylalanine. In an earlier analysis of roughly 610 of the donors, sequences lacking an unambiguous match to a single V gene segment were excluded. An earlier analysis of several hundred of the donors classified V segments as functional when productive rearrangements were above 56.7% and as segregating when the standard deviation between donors was above 5%. A statistical classification framework was developed to diagnose cytomegalovirus status using the catalog of TCR beta chain sequences. A later analysis assigned V and J genes by comparing TCR nucleotide sequences with IMGT/GENE-DB human TR gene sequences. A later analysis assigned CDR3 sequences and most-parsimonious VDJ recombination scenarios with the TCRdist pipeline. In a later analysis, each TCR beta chain was defined by its CDR3 amino acid sequence together with its V-gene family, and reads lacking a unique V-gene family were excluded. As a way to deal with suspected cross-contamination and a sequencing artifact, a later analysis dropped roughly 620 nucleotide sequences that were highly shared and had low generation probability. In a later analysis, a clonal expansion index was calculated for each public chain from normalized within-repertoire ranks of inferred template counts. In a later analysis, generation probabilities were computed with a VDJ recombination model fitted to out-of-frame rearrangements, and the resulting probabilities were checked against IGoR. In a later analysis, hypergeometric tests were used to score TCR-TCR, TCR-HLA and TCR-CMV co-occurrence, with a repertoire-size bias correction applied to TCR pairs. A later analysis estimated false discovery rates by permuting HLA or CMV assignments 20 times. In a later analysis, co-occurring TCRs were grouped with DBSCAN, and TCRdist sequence similarity was added when clustering was performed within HLA-allele-positive subsets. Repertoires with fewer than 30,000 or more than 120,000 public chains were left out of co-occurrence clustering, as were five repertoires with anomalous nucleotide sharing. TCRdb limited this immuneACCESS table to in-frame rearrangements with V and J called. A share of clones is missing; checked studies link under half to unresolved V genes, and the rest is unexplained. V, J and clone size were drawn from that table, and D and trimming were deduced from the DNA. Here the sample has 180,000 or so clones; over 60% occur a single time. The ten largest clones add up to 2% to 2.5% of the sample.

A remark on this clone: This clone's antigen is unknown. Base qualities were left out, and no much larger clone turns up one base away.

In total, 630 or so healthy bone marrow donors made up the cohort. At the time of sampling, all cohort members were nominally healthy, though unrecorded immune exposures were likely present. The donor tested CMV seronegative and was one of the 352 seronegative cohort members. Every donor gave a peripheral blood sample, and the peripheral blood mononuclear cells from that sample were used for TCR beta sequencing. The Qiagen DNeasy Blood Extraction Kit was used to extract genomic DNA from the blood cell samples. This clonotype was obtained from a woman aged 45-60 years in good health and CMV-seronegative. The chain is made from TRBV4-3 and TRBJ1-3, with 8 bases matching TRBD1. Sequencing used PBMCs. The CDR3 protein is CASSQGPGGTGNTIYF. In nucleotides, the sequence is TGCGCCAGCAGCCAAGGACCAGGGGGCACTGGAAACACCATATATTTT.